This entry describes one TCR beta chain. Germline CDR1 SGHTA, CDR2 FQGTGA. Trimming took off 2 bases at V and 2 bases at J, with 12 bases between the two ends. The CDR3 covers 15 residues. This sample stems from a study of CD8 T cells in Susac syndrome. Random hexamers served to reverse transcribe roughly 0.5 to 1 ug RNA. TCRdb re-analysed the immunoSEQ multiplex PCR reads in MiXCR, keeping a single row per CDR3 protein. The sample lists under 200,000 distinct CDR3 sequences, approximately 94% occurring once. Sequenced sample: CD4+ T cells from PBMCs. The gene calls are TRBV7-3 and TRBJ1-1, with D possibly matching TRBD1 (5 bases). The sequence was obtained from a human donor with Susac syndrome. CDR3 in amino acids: CASSLYRGGNTEAFF. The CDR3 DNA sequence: TGTGCCAGCAGCTTATACCGGGGGGGAAACACTGAAGCTTTCTTT. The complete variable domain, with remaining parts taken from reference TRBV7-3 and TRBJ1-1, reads GAGVSQTPSNKVTEKGKYVELRCDPISGHTALYWYRQSLGQGPEFLIYFQGTGAADDSGLPNDRFFAVRPEGSVSTLKIQRTERGDSAVYLCASSLYRGGNTEAFFGQGTRLTVV.